These 23 T cell receptor beta chains share one sample of origin, sequenced in a study of blood T cell repertoires in COVID-19. Sequenced by immunoSEQ multiplex PCR; TCRdb stores in-frame clones only, minus some. The data contain approximately 65,000 clones, roughly 80% of them singletons. The sample consisted of peripheral blood. The receptor source for this set is a man aged 55 to 70 with acute or convalescent COVID-19.

This sequence joins TRBV28 and TRBJ2-1, with D hard to call. The CDR3 sequence is 11 residues long. Trimming left V 8 bases short and J 5 bases short, with 7 bases between. Germline values: CDR1 MDHEN, CDR2 SYDVKM. The CDR3 DNA sequence: TGTGCCAGCCTTCTTAACAATGAGCAGTTCTTC. It specifies CASLLNNEQFF.

The chain links TRBV10-3 to TRBJ2-6, with a weak D call TRBD1 (7 bases). The germline V and J ends were trimmed by 4 bases and 4 bases, with 14 bases remaining between them. CDR1 is ENHRY and CDR2 is SYGVKD in the germline V gene. This CDR3 is built from 16 residues. CDR3 amino acids: CAISAGEGGGANVLTF. Written as DNA, the CDR3 is TGTGCCATCAGTGCGGGGGAAGGGGGCGGGGCCAACGTCCTGACTTTC.

The DNA for the CDR3 is TGTGCCAGCTCACCGGAACTAGCGGGAGGGGAGCAGTTCTTC. It encodes CASSPELAGGEQFF. The V call is TRBV18, the J call TRBJ2-1; 13 bases are a match to TRBD2. The CDR3 is made up of 14 amino acids. After removal of 3 bases from V and 10 bases from J, the junction contained 3 bases not matched to a gene. Germline CDR1 and CDR2: KGHSH and LQKENI.

J is TRBJ2-5 and V is TRBV6-5, with D tentatively TRBD1 (6 bases). Germline-derived CDR1 and CDR2 are MNHEY and SVGAGI. V was clipped by 5 bases and J by 5 bases, with 12 bases between them. CDR3 length equals 13 residues. The CDR3 coding sequence is TGTGCCAGCAGTCTGGGACATCGGGAGACCCAGTACTTC. Its protein is CASSLGHRETQYF.

The chain employs TRBV20-1 and TRBJ2-5, with D perhaps TRBD1 (5 bases). V lost 6 bases to trimming and J lost 1 base, with 6 bases between them. Germline V gives CDR1 DFQATT, CDR2 SNEGSKA (reference sequence). The CDR3 consists of 11 residues. The CDR3 region has the DNA TGCAGTGCGGGGCGCCAAGAGACCCAGTACTTC. The encoded protein is CSAGRQETQYF.

V gene TRBV19 combines with J gene TRBJ2-3; 9 bases match TRBD2. The CDR3 length is 15 residues. After removal of 5 bases from V and 3 bases from J, the junction contained 6 bases not matched to a gene. The germline gives CDR1 LNHDA, CDR2 SQIVND (reference sequence). The CDR3 nucleotides read TGTGCCAGTAGTGTTAGCGGGAGACGGACAGATACGCAGTATTTT. This translates into CASSVSGRRTDTQYF.

The V gene is TRBV18, the J gene TRBJ1-5; D is perhaps TRBD1 (5 bases). V dropped 1 base and J dropped 5 bases, with 9 bases sitting between them. CDR3 length: 14 residues. Germline-derived CDR1 and CDR2 are KGHSH and LQKENI. In nucleotides, the CDR3 is TGTGCCAGCTCACCACTGGGGCCGGATCAGCCCCAGCATTTT. Its protein product is CASSPLGPDQPQHF.

This clone was observed a handful of times. The chain has TRBV7-9 and TRBJ1-1; 8 positions agree with TRBD1. The CDR3 consists of 14 residues. The junction had 7 bases not matched to a gene; V was cut back by 4 bases and J by 6 bases. Per germline, CDR1 SEHNR and CDR2 FQNEAQ (reference sequence). CDR3 coding DNA: TGTGCCAGCAGCTCAGCACAGGGGGTGCCTGAAGCTTTCTTT. It translates to CASSSAQGVPEAFF.

The chain links TRBV7-9 to TRBJ2-1, with 9 positions matching TRBD2. This CDR3 is 15 amino acids long. After removal of 1 base from V and 7 bases from J, the junction contained 5 bases not matched to a gene. Germline V lookup: CDR1 SEHNR, CDR2 FQNEAQ (reference sequence). The CDR3 region has the DNA TGTGCCAGCAGCTTAGTAGCGGGAGAATTTAATGAGCAGTTCTTC. Amino acid sequence: CASSLVAGEFNEQFF.

This sequence joins TRBV28 and TRBJ1-5; unclear D gene. The CDR3 runs to 16 residues. Trimming shortened V by 3 bases and J by 2 bases, and 14 bases separated the two germline ends. The germline V gene has CDR1 MDHEN and CDR2 SYDVKM. The CDR3 DNA is TGTGCCAGCAGTTTTCGACCGGTAAGCGGCAATCAGCCCCAGCATTTT. Translated, it gives CASSFRPVSGNQPQHF.

V gene TRBV10-1 combines with J gene TRBJ2-1; D is ambiguous. Germline values: CDR1 WNHNN, CDR2 SYGVQD (reference sequence). The CDR3 sequence is 13 residues long. The V gene lost 6 bases and the J gene lost 0 bases, with 6 bases spanning the gap. The CDR3 region has the DNA TGCGCCAGCAGACAGAGCTCCTACAATGAGCAGTTCTTC. Translation gives CASRQSSYNEQFF.

The rearrangement uses TRBV24-1 and TRBJ2-6; D is possibly TRBD1 (5 bases). This CDR3 spans 17 amino acids. The V end lost 3 bases, the J end lost 0 bases, and 11 bases lay between the germline ends. The germline CDR1 and CDR2 sequences are KGHDR and SFDVKD. In nucleotides, the CDR3 is TGTGCCACCAGTGATCGAAGACAGTACTCTGGGGCCAACGTCCTGACTTTC. This codes for CATSDRRQYSGANVLTF.

The CDR3 DNA sequence: TGCGCCAGCAGTCCAGGACAGGGAGGGTCCGGGGAGCTGTTTTTT. This gives the protein CASSPGQGGSGELFF. This sequence joins TRBV23-1 and TRBJ2-2; maybe TRBD1 (8 bases). TRBV23-1 is marked as an open reading frame, function uncertain. V was trimmed by 4 bases and J by 6 bases, leaving 15 bases between them. This CDR3 region has 15 residues.

The chain couples TRBV2 to TRBJ2-2; D gene ambiguous. Trimming shortened V by 1 base and J by 8 bases, and 14 bases separated the two germline ends. This CDR3 spans 15 amino acids. In germline, CDR1 is SNHLY, CDR2 FYNNEI. The CDR3 here is CASSEGLLTPGELFF. In DNA, the CDR3 is TGTGCCAGCAGTGAAGGACTCTTAACACCGGGGGAGCTGTTTTTT.

This clone has only one observation. CDR3 DNA: TGTGCCAGCAGTTTATTAATGGAGACCCAGTACTTC. Protein: CASSLLMETQYF. The J gene is TRBJ2-5, the V gene TRBV12-3 or TRBV12-4, with D unclear. The CDR3 contains 12 residues. The germline V and J ends were trimmed by 2 bases and 5 bases, with 6 bases remaining between them.

The genes are TRBV2 and TRBJ1-2; tentatively, D is TRBD1 (6 bases). The germline V gene encodes CDR1 SNHLY and CDR2 FYNNEI. The CDR3 length is 15 residues. V lost 1 base, J lost 4 bases, and 13 bases lay in between. The CDR3 loop is CASSEDQGHLYGYTF. CDR3 DNA sequence: TGTGCCAGCAGTGAAGATCAGGGACATCTCTATGGCTACACCTTC.

The gene calls are TRBV5-5 and TRBJ1-1; D gene unclear. The length of the CDR3 is 13 residues. Germline V gives CDR1 SGHKS, CDR2 YYEKEE (reference sequence). The germline V and J ends were trimmed by 0 bases and 2 bases, with 5 bases remaining between them. The CDR3 DNA sequence: TGTGCCAGCAGCTTGGCGACAAACACTGAAGCTTTCTTT. It is translated as CASSLATNTEAFF.

In this sample, this clone turned up a few times. This sequence joins TRBV5-4 and TRBJ1-4; no definite D call. Trimming shortened V by 1 base and J by 6 bases, and 4 bases separated the two germline ends. CDR1 SGHNT and CDR2 YYREEE come from the germline V gene (reference sequence). This CDR3 spans 12 amino acids. The CDR3 loop is CASSLQDEKLFF. The CDR3 region has the DNA TGTGCCAGCAGCTTGCAGGATGAAAAACTGTTTTTT.

The V gene is TRBV5-1, the J gene TRBJ2-2; maybe TRBD2 (7 bases). The germline V and J ends were trimmed by 6 bases and 3 bases, with 12 bases remaining between them. This CDR3 spans 14 amino acids. Germline V gene data show CDR1 as SGHRS and CDR2 as YFSETQ. CDR3 DNA sequence: TGCGCCAGCAACGGGGGGCGAGACACCGGGGAGCTGTTTTTT. It yields the protein CASNGGRDTGELFF.

V usage is TRBV5-6 and J usage is TRBJ2-1; 8 nucleotides match TRBD2. Germline lookup yields CDR1 SGHDT and CDR2 YYEEEE. Trimming took 3 bases from V and 4 from J; bases not matched to a gene: 9. The CDR3 has 16 amino acids. For the CDR3, the DNA is TGTGCCAGCAGCTGGCGATTCCTAGCGGGTTACAATGAGCAGTTCTTC. Translating it yields CASSWRFLAGYNEQFF.

The chain's CDR3 is CSAVAGLGYNEQFF. The CDR3 DNA follows: TGCAGCGCTGTAGCGGGATTGGGGTACAATGAGCAGTTCTTC. The chain combines TRBV29-1 with TRBJ2-1, with 8 bases matching TRBD2. The CDR3 is made up of 14 amino acids. Germline V CDR1 and CDR2: SQVTM, ANQGSEA. V trimming: 7 bases; J trimming: 4 bases; junction bases outside the gene matches: 9.

The chain carries TRBV10-3 and TRBJ2-7; 11 bases align to TRBD2. Germline V gene data show CDR1 as ENHRY and CDR2 as SYGVKD. Trimming took 2 bases from V and 3 from J; bases not matched to a gene: 3. This CDR3 region has 15 residues. CDR3: CAISEPGLADYEQYF. The CDR3 DNA reads as TGTGCCATCAGTGAGCCGGGACTAGCGGACTACGAGCAGTACTTC.

The chain employs TRBV2 and TRBJ2-1; TRBD2 matches at 11 bases. Looked up from germline, CDR1 is SNHLY and CDR2 is FYNNEI. The CDR3 has 15 residues. With 6 bases clipped from V and 6 bases from J, the junction kept 7 bases outside the gene matches. The CDR3 DNA is TGTGCCAGCAGACCCCGGACTAGCGGGCGCAATGAGCAGTTCTTC. Its protein product is CASRPRTSGRNEQFF.